This paragraph reports one T cell receptor beta chain. Its target antigen remains unknown. There are no base qualities to consult, and no much larger clone falls within one base. This sample stems from a study of blood T cell repertoires in COVID-19 (dated by TCRdb to 2019 to 2021). About the full investigation: Collaborator samples came from the United States, Italy and Spain and covered acute and convalescent phases of COVID-19. Subjects who had been exposed to COVID-19, were actively infected with it, or had recovered from it provided the deeply sampled blood TCRbeta repertoires that made up the dataset. The samples were drawn from two sources: the first 160 participants of the ongoing ImmuneRACE study, and approximately 1,300 subjects contributed by 6 global collaborators. The prospective study material was composed of cDNA or gDNA derived from T cells, B-cell-depleted T cells, or PBMCs. A freely available public database, intended as a resource for researchers studying the immune response to SARS-CoV-2, is where the repertoires were released. Where available, HLA class I and class II types were taken from metadata supplied by the sample provider and were not determined by assay-based typing. The sample metadata nearly always contained a de-identified subject ID, COVID-19 status, age in years and sex. The study at large found these results: The amount of clinical and demographic metadata varied by source and participant and was provided uncurated.

The collaborating institutions used their own protocols to collect whole blood in K2EDTA tubes. For TCRbeta analysis, collaborators shipped samples as frozen whole blood, isolated PBMCs, or DNA extracted from either of those sample types. The cysteine opens and the phenylalanine closes a CDR3 of 14 amino acids. Of all the DNA, just the CDR3 is kept, 42 bases in frame from base 1. The germline V gene supplies CDR1 MNHEY and CDR2 SVGAGI. V is pruned by 5 bases and J by 8 bases, leaving 11 bases of the junction without a gene match. TCRbeta CDR3 regions were amplified from genomic DNA using the immunoSEQ Assay, a bias-controlled multiplex PCR. Per the authors' processing: Nucleated cell counts per sample were estimated from amplification of reference gene primers within the assay. Sequence reads were collapsed and filtered to measure the absolute abundance of every unique TCRbeta CDR3 rearrangement. Productive Simpson clonality was computed per sample as the square root of Simpson's diversity index over productive rearrangements. As stored in TCRdb, this immuneACCESS dataset retains in-frame rearrangements with V and J assigned. A fraction of the clones does not appear; measured against another copy, unresolved V genes explain less than half of the discrepancy, and the remainder lacks a known reason. That table furnishes V, J and clone size, whereas the DNA furnished D and trimming. The sample has approximately 50,000 clones on record, about 90% of them singletons. More than 5.5% of the sample is in the top ten clones.

The chain joins TRBV6-5 to TRBJ1-2; 7 middle bases align to TRBD1. The clonotype was recovered from a man aged 45-65 years with active COVID-19. The specimen sequenced was peripheral blood. The nucleotide sequence reads as follows: TGTGCCAGCAGTCCGACAGGGTTTGAAGGGGGCTACACCTTC. Translated, this is CASSPTGFEGGYTF.